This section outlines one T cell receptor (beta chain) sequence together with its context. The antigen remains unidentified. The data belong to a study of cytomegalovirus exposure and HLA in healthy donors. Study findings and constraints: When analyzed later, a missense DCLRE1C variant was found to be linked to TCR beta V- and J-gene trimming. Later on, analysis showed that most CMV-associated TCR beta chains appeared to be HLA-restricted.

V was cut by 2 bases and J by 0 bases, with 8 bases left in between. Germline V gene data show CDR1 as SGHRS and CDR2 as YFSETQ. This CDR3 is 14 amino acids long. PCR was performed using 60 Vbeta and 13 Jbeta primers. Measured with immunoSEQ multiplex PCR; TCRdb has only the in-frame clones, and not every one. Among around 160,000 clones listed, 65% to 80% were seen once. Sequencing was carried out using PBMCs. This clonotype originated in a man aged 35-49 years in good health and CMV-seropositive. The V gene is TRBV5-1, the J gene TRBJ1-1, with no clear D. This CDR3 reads CASSFGEMNTEAFF. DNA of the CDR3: TGCGCCAGCAGCTTCGGGGAGATGAACACTGAAGCTTTCTTT.